This T cell receptor beta chain stems from a study of blood T cell repertoires in COVID-19. Study information: There were acute and convalescent COVID-19 samples, and they came from the United States, Italy and Spain. Sources were T cells, B-cell-depleted T cells, or PBMCs; the material itself was cDNA or gDNA.

In the source study's methods: Estimation of nucleated cell counts relied on the amplification of reference gene primers. TCRdb's table, derived via immunoSEQ multiplex PCR, lists solely in-frame clones and lacks some. V and J calls plus clone size are reproduced from that table; the DNA served to infer D and trimming. The sample carries around 130,000 clones, 70% to 90% recorded once. Germline CDR1 reads MDHEN; CDR2 reads SYDVKM. V was cut by 5 bases and J by 0 bases, with 11 bases left in between. CDR3 size: 14 residues. Sequenced material: peripheral blood. This receptor was taken from a man in his sixties with acute or convalescent COVID-19. The V gene is TRBV28, the J gene TRBJ2-7; weak D call: TRBD1 (5 bases). The CDR3 reads CASSTDSVSYEQYF. The CDR3 nucleotides are TGTGCCAGCAGTACAGACAGTGTCTCCTACGAGCAGTACTTC.